These T cell receptor beta chains were read from a single sample in a study of blood T cell repertoires in COVID-19. The assay was immunoSEQ multiplex PCR, and TCRdb's table has in-frame clones only and misses some. The data hold about 120,000 clones, with 70% to 80% observed a single time. The sample comprised peripheral blood. The source of these receptors is a woman of 80 years or more with acute or convalescent COVID-19. The CDR3 runs from the conserved cysteine through the conserved F or W. The order of the fields is J gene, D gene, clone size, V gene, CDR3 DNA, CDR3 protein. The D gene is left open where the match is weak. Clone size is given for some rows only: seen once, a few or many times, or a class if the clone is expanded.

J gene: TRBJ2-7
D gene: TRBD2
clone size: -
V gene: TRBV11-2
CDR3 DNA: TGTGCCAGCAGCTTAGGCGGGAGGGCCACCTACGAGCAGTACTTC
CDR3 protein: CASSLGGRATYEQYF

J gene: TRBJ2-7
D gene: TRBD1
clone size: -
V gene: TRBV6-5
CDR3 DNA: TGTGCCAGCACCTGGACCGGGACAGGCCACTACGAGCAGTACTTC
CDR3 protein: CASTWTGTGHYEQYF

J gene: TRBJ1-2
D gene: -
clone size: -
V gene: TRBV3-1/TRBV3-2
CDR3 DNA: TGTGCCAGCAGCCAAGAGGTTTTGCGGCACAACTATGGCTACACCTTC
CDR3 protein: CASSQEVLRHNYGYTF

J gene: TRBJ2-3
D gene: -
clone size: -
V gene: TRBV5-6
CDR3 DNA: TGTGCCAGCAGCCCTCCGGTCAGCACAGATACGCAGTATTTT
CDR3 protein: CASSPPVSTDTQYF

J gene: TRBJ1-2
D gene: TRBD1
clone size: -
V gene: TRBV5-1
CDR3 DNA: TGCGCCAGCAGCCCAAGGGACAGGGCCCTTGGCTACACCTTC
CDR3 protein: CASSPRDRALGYTF

J gene: TRBJ2-7
D gene: TRBD2
clone size: -
V gene: TRBV5-6
CDR3 DNA: TGTGCCAGCAGCTTGTTGAAGCGGGAGTCCCACGAGCAGTACTTC
CDR3 protein: CASSLLKRESHEQYF

J gene: TRBJ1-1
D gene: TRBD1
clone size: once
V gene: TRBV6-2/TRBV6-3
CDR3 DNA: TGTGCCAGCAGTGTACTCGGGACAGGGGGTACTGAAGCTTTCTTT
CDR3 protein: CASSVLGTGGTEAFF

J gene: TRBJ1-2
D gene: -
clone size: -
V gene: TRBV7-2
CDR3 DNA: TGTGCCAGCAGCCGCTCGGCTAACAGGGTTGACGGTGGCTACACCTTC
CDR3 protein: CASSRSANRVDGGYTF

J gene: TRBJ1-1
D gene: -
clone size: many
V gene: TRBV2
CDR3 DNA: TGTGCCAGCACCAAAGGGGTGCAGGGGAAAGCTTTCTTT
CDR3 protein: CASTKGVQGKAFF

J gene: TRBJ1-2
D gene: -
clone size: -
V gene: TRBV5-1
CDR3 DNA: TGCGCCAGCAGCCTAACAAGGGCGGGCTATGGCTACACCTTC
CDR3 protein: CASSLTRAGYGYTF

J gene: TRBJ1-1
D gene: TRBD1
clone size: few
V gene: TRBV3-1/TRBV3-2
CDR3 DNA: TGTGCCAGCAGCCTATACGGGACAGGGGAGAACACTGAAGCTTTCTTT
CDR3 protein: CASSLYGTGENTEAFF

J gene: TRBJ1-3
D gene: TRBD1
clone size: -
V gene: TRBV10-2
CDR3 DNA: TGCGCCAGCCGGGACAGGGGCTCTGGAAACACCATATATTTT
CDR3 protein: CASRDRGSGNTIYF

J gene: TRBJ2-1
D gene: -
clone size: -
V gene: TRBV28
CDR3 DNA: TGTGCCAGCAGTACTAGATACAATGAGCAGTTCTTC
CDR3 protein: CASSTRYNEQFF

J gene: TRBJ2-7
D gene: -
clone size: -
V gene: TRBV5-1
CDR3 DNA: TGCGCCAGCAGCTTTCAACAGGAGACCGAGCAGTACTTC
CDR3 protein: CASSFQQETEQYF

J gene: TRBJ2-2
D gene: -
clone size: -
V gene: TRBV15
CDR3 DNA: TGTGCCACCAGCCCTCGGCAGGGGGGAGTAACCGGGGAGCTGTTTTTT
CDR3 protein: CATSPRQGGVTGELFF